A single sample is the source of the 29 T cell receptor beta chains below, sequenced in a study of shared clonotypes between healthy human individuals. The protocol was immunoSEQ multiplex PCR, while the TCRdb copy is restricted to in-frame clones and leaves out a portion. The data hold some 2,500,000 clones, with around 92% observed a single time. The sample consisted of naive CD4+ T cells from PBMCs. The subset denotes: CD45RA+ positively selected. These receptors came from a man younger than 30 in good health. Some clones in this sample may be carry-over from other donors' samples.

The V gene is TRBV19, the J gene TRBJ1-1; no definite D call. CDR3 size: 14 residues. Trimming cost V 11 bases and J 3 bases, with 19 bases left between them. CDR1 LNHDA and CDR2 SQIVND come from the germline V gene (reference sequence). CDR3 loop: CASQRVQGYTEAFF. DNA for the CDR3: TGTGCCTCCCAGCGAGTACAAGGTTACACTGAAGCTTTCTTT. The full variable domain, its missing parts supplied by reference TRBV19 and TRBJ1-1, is DGGITQSPKYLFRKEGQNVTLSCEQNLNHDAMYWYRQDPGQGLRLIYYSQIVNDFQKGDIAEGYSVSREKKESFPLTVTSAQKNPTAFYLCASQRVQGYTEAFFGQGTRLTVV.

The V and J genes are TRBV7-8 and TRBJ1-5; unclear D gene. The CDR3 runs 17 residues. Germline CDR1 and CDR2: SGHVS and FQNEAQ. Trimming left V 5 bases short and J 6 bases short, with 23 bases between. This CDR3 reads CASSARLRRSLGQPQHF. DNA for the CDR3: TGTGCCAGCAGCGCGCGACTTAGGCGCTCCCTGGGTCAGCCCCAGCATTTT.

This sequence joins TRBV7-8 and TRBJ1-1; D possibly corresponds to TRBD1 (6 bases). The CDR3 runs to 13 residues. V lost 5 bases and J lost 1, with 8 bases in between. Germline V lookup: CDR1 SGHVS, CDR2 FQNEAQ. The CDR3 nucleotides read TGTGCCAGCAGCGGAGGGGGGAACACTGAAGCTTTCTTT. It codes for CASSGGGNTEAFF.

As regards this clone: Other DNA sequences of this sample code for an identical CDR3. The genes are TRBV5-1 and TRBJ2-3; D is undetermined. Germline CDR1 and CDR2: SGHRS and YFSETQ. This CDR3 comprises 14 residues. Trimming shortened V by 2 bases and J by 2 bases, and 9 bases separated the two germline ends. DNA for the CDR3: TGCGCCAGCAGCTTAGAAGGCCTCACAGATACGCAGTATTTT. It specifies CASSLEGLTDTQYF.

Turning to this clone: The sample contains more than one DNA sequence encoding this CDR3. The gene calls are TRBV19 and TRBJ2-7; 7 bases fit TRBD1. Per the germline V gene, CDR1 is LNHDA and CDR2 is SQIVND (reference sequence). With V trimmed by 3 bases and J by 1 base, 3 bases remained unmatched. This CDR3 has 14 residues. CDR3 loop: CASSIRDSSYEQYF. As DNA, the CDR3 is TGTGCCAGTAGTATCCGGGACAGTTCCTACGAGCAGTACTTC.

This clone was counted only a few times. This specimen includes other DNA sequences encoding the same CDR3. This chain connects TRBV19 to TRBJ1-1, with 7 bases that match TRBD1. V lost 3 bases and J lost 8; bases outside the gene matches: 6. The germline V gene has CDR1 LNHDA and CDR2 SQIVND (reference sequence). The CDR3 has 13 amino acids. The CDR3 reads CASSMAGGSEAFF. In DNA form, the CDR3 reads TGTGCCAGTAGTATGGCAGGGGGATCAGAAGCTTTCTTT.

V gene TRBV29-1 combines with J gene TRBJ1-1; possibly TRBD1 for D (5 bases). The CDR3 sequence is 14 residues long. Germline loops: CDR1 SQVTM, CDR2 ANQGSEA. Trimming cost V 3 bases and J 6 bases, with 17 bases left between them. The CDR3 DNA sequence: TGCAGCGTTGAGTTGACGGGGCCGGTTCCTGAAGCTTTCTTT. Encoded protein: CSVELTGPVPEAFF. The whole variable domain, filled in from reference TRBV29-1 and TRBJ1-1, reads SAVISQKPSRDICQRGTSLTIQCQVDSQVTMMFWYRQQPGQSLTLIATANQGSEATYESGFVIDKFPISRPNLTFSTLTVSNMSPEDSSIYLCSVELTGPVPEAFFGQGTRLTVV.

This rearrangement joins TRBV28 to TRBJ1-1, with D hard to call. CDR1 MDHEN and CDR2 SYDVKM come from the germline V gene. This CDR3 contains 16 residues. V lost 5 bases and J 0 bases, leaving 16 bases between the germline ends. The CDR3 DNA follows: TGTGCCAGCAGTCTAGACGCGAAACGAATGAACACTGAAGCTTTCTTT. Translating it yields CASSLDAKRMNTEAFF. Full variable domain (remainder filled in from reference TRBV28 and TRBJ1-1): DVKVTQSSRYLVKRTGEKVFLECVQDMDHENMFWYRQDPGLGLRLIYFSYDVKMKEKGDIPEGYSVSREKKERFSLILESASTNQTSMYLCASSLDAKRMNTEAFFGQGTRLTVV.

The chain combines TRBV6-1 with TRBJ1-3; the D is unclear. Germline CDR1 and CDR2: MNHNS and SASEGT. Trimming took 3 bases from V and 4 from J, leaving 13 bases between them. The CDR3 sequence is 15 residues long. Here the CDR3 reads CASSDRRGAGNTIYF. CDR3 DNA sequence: TGTGCCAGCAGTGATAGGCGGGGAGCCGGAAACACCATATATTTT.

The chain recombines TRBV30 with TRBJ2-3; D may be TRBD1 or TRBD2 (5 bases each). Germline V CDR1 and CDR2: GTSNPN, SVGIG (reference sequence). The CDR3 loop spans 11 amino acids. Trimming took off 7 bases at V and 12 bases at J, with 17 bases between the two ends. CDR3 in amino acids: CASTRGPGQYF. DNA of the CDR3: TGTGCCTCTACTCGGGGCCCCGGCCAGTATTTT.

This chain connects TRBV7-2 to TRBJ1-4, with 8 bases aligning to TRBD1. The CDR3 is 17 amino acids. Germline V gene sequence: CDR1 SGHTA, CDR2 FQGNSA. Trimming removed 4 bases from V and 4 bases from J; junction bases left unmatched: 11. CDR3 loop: CASSSDPTGAINEKLFF. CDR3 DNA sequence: TGTGCCAGCAGCTCCGACCCGACAGGGGCTATTAATGAAAAACTGTTTTTT. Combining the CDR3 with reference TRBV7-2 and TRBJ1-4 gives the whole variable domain GAGVSQSPSNKVTEKGKDVELRCDPISGHTALYWYRQSLGQGLEFLIYFQGNSAPDKSGLPSDRFSAERTGGSVSTLTIQRTQQEDSAVYLCASSSDPTGAINEKLFFGSGTQLSVL.

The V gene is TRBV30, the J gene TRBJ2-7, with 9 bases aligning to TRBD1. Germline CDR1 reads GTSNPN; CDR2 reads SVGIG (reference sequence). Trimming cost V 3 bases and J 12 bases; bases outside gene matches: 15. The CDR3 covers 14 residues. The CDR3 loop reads CAWSISTGGLKGYF. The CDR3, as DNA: TGTGCCTGGAGCATTTCCACAGGGGGCTTAAAGGGGTACTTC.

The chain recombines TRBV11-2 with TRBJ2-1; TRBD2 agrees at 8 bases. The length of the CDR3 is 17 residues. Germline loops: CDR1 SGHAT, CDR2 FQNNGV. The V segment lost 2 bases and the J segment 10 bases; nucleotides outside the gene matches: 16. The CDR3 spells CASSLPPHREGGEEQFF. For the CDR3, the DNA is TGTGCCAGCAGCTTACCCCCCCACCGGGAGGGTGGGGAGGAGCAGTTCTTC.

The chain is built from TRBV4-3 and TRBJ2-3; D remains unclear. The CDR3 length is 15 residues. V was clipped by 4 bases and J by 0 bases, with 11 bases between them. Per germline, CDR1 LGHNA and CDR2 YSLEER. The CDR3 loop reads CASSPEGLSTDTQYF. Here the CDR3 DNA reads TGCGCCAGCAGCCCTGAAGGCCTTAGCACAGATACGCAGTATTTT.

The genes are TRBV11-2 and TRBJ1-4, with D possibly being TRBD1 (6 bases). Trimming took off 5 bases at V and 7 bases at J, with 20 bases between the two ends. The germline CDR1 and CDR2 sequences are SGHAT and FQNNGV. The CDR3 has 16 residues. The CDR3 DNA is TGTGCCAGCAGCCGAAACGACGGTAGGGGGGGTGAAAAACTGTTTTTT. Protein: CASSRNDGRGGEKLFF.

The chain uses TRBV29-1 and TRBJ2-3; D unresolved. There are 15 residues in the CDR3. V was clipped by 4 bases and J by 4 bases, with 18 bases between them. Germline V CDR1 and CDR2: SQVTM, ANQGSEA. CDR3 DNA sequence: TGCAGCGTTGGAGGTAGCCCCAGCTGGGCAGATACGCAGTATTTT. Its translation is CSVGGSPSWADTQYF.

CDR3: CASSPRVVYGYTF. Written as DNA, the CDR3 is TGCGCCAGCAGCCCTCGGGTCGTCTATGGCTACACCTTC. J is TRBJ1-2 and V is TRBV5-1; D gene unclear. The CDR3 extends over 13 amino acids. V lost 4 bases and J lost 4, with 11 bases in between. CDR1 SGHRS and CDR2 YFSETQ come from the germline V gene. The full variable domain, completed using reference TRBV5-1 and TRBJ1-2, is KAGVTQTPRYLIKTRGQQVTLSCSPISGHRSVSWYQQTPGQGLQFLFEYFSETQRNKGNFPGRFSGRQFSNSRSEMNVSTLELGDSALYLCASSPRVVYGYTFGSGTRLTVV.

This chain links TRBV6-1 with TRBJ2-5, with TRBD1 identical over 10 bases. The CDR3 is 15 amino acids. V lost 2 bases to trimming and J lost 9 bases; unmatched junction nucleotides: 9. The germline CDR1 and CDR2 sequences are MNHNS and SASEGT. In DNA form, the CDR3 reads TGTGCCAGCAGTGAATACGGGACAGGGGCATCGTCCCAGTACTTC. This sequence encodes CASSEYGTGASSQYF.

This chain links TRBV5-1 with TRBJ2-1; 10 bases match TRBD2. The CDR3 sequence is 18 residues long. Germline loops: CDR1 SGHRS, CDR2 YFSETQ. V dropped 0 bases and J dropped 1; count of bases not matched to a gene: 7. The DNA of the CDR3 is TGCGCCAGCAGCTTGGCACTAGCGGGGACCCCTTCCTACAATGAGCAGTTCTTC. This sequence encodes CASSLALAGTPSYNEQFF.

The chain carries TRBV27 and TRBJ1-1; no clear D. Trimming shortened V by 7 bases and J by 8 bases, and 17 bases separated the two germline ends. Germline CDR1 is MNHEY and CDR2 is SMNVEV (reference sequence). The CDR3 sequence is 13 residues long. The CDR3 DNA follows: TGTGCCAGCACCAACTCTGGTCCCCGCGAAGCTTTCTTT. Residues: CASTNSGPREAFF.

CDR3 in DNA: TGTGCCAGCTTCGAGGGGGGGGACACCGGGGAGCTGTTTTTT. It codes for CASFEGGDTGELFF. V gene TRBV2 combines with J gene TRBJ2-2; tentative D call: TRBD2 (7 bases). Germline V gene sequence: CDR1 SNHLY, CDR2 FYNNEI. The CDR3 covers 14 residues. V lost 8 bases and J 3 bases, leaving 13 bases between the germline ends.

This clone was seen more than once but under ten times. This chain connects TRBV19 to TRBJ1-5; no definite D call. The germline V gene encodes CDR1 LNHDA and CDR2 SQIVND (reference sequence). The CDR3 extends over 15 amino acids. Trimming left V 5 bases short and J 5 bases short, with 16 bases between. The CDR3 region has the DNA TGTGCCAGTAGTCTGATGGGGAGCGAAGATCAGCCCCAGCATTTT. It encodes CASSLMGSEDQPQHF.

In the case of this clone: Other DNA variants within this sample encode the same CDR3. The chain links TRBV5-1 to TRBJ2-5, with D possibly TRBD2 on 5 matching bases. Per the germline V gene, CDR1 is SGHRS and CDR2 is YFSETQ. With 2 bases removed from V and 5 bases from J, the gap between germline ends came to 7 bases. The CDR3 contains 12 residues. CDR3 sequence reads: CASSFTGETQYF. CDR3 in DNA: TGCGCCAGCAGCTTTACGGGGGAGACCCAGTACTTC.

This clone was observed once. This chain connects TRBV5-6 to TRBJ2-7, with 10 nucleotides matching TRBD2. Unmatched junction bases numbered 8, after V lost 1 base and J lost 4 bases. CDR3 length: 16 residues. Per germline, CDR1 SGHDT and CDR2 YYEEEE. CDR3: CASSLPARTSGYEQYF. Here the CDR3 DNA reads TGTGCCAGCAGCTTGCCTGCCCGGACTAGCGGATACGAGCAGTACTTC.

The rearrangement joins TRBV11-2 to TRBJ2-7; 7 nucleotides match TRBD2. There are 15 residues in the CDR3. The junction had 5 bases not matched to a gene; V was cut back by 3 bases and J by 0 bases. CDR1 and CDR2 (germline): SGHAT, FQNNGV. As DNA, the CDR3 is TGTGCCAGCAGCTTCAGCGGGGAGAGCTCCTACGAGCAGTACTTC. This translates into CASSFSGESSYEQYF.

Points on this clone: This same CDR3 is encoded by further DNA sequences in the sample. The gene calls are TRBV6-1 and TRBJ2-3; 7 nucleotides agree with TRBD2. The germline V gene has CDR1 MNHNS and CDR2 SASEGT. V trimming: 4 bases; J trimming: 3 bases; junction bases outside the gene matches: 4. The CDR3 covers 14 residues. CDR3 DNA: TGTGCCAGCAGTGTCACGGGAGGAACAGATACGCAGTATTTT. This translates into CASSVTGGTDTQYF.

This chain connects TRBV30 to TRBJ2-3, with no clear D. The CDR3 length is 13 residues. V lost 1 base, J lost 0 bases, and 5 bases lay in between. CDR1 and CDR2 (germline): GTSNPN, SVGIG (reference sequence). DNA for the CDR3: TGTGCCTGGAGTGAAGGCAGCACAGATACGCAGTATTTT. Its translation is CAWSEGSTDTQYF.

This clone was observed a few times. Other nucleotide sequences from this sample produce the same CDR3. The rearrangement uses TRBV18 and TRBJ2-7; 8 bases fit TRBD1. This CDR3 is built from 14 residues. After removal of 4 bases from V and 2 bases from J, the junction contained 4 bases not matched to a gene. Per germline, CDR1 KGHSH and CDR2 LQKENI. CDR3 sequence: CASSLGQGAYEQYF. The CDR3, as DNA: TGTGCCAGCTCACTAGGACAGGGAGCCTACGAGCAGTACTTC.

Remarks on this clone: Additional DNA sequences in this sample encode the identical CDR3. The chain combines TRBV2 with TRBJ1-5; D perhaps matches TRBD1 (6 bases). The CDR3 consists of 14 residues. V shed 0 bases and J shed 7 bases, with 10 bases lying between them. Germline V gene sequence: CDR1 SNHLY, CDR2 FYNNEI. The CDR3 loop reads CASSEATGRQPQHF. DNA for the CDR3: TGTGCCAGCAGTGAAGCAACAGGGCGACAGCCCCAGCATTTT.